These 9 T cell receptor beta chains were all obtained from the same sample, sequenced in a study of T cells in women clearing cervical HPV infection. Assay: immunoSEQ multiplex PCR; the TCRdb copy retains only in-frame clones and omits some. Its clone listing holds 25,000 to 35,000 clones. The sample consisted of blood buffy coat. These receptors were collected from a woman aged 18-70 years with a cervical HPV16 infection that either progressed to CIN3+ or cleared (not recorded which).

CDR3 DNA (partial): TGTGCCAGCGCGGGAGTCACAGATACG. Encoded protein: CASAGVTDT. The entire CDR3 reads CASAGVTDTQYF. The chain links TRBV3-1 (or the pseudogene TRBV3-2) to TRBJ2-3, with 7 nucleotides matching TRBD2. The read terminates 3 residues ahead of where the CDR3 ends, so the germline J gene completes it. The CDR3 runs to 12 residues. Trimming cost V 8 bases and J 2 bases; bases outside gene matches: 1. Germline V CDR1 and CDR2: LGHDT, YNNKEL (reference sequence).

With respect to this clone: The read comes to an end 3 residues before the CDR3 does, leaving the germline J gene to fill in the end. The chain combines TRBV19 with TRBJ1-3; unclear D gene. Germline V gene data show CDR1 as LNHDA and CDR2 as SQIVND (reference sequence). The CDR3 consists of 13 residues. Trimming pared 2 bases from V and 0 bases from J, leaving 2 bases between. The sequenced part of the CDR3 DNA is TGTGCCAGTAGTATACTCTCTGGAAACACC. Its translation: CASSILSGNT. The complete CDR3 sequence is CASSILSGNTIYF.

As to this clone: The CDR3 extends 3 residues past the end of the read, so its final part is completed from the germline J gene. Other DNA sequences in the same sample also yield this CDR3. V is TRBV18 and J is TRBJ2-1, with 14 nucleotides matching TRBD2. Unmatched junction bases numbered 15, after V lost 6 bases and J lost 8 bases. The germline V gene has CDR1 KGHSH and CDR2 LQKENI. The CDR3 is 18 residues long. Incomplete CDR3 DNA: TGTGCCAGCTCCCCCCTCTCCGGGACTAGCGGGAGTGCGGATGAG. It specifies CASSPLSGTSGSADE. The complete CDR3 protein is CASSPLSGTSGSADEQFF.

About this clone itself: The CDR3 extends 3 residues past the end of the read, so its final part is completed from the germline J gene. This sequence joins TRBV18 and TRBJ2-2, with D possibly being TRBD1 (6 bases). Germline assignment: CDR1 KGHSH and CDR2 LQKENI. The CDR3 is made up of 16 amino acids. CDR3 bases read: TGTGCCAGCTCAGCTAACAGGGACGAGACTAATGAAAAG. This codes for CASSANRDETNEK. The entire CDR3 protein reads CASSANRDETNEKLFF.

Concerning this clone itself: The CDR3 extends 3 residues past the end of the read, so its final part is completed from the germline J gene. The V gene is TRBV6-1, the J gene TRBJ2-5; 7 bases align to TRBD1. Trimming cost V 3 bases and J 5 bases; bases outside gene matches: 9. Germline V CDR1 and CDR2: MNHNS, SASEGT. This CDR3 has 15 residues. The CDR3 bases that were read are TGTGCCAGCAGTGAGCAGGACAGGCTGGGGGAGACC. Translation: CASSEQDRLGET. The CDR3 in full is CASSEQDRLGETQYF.

The CDR3 bases that were read are TGTGCCAGCAATGAGCGGTTTGGGGGGGATGAG. It encodes CASNERFGGDE. The whole CDR3 sequence is CASNERFGGDEQFF. This chain uses TRBV6-2 or TRBV6-3 with TRBJ2-1, with 7 bases that match TRBD2. With the read ending 3 residues before the CDR3 end, the germline J gene is used to fill in that end. From germline, CDR1 is MNHEY and CDR2 SVGEGT. The CDR3 has 14 residues. The trim removed 7 bases at V and 8 bases at J, leaving 11 bases unmatched.

CDR3 in amino acids: CAIAGLAGTDTQYF. The DNA read from the CDR3 is TGTGCCATCGCGGGTTTAGCGGGCACAGATACG. This chain connects TRBV10-3 to TRBJ2-3; the D gene is possibly TRBD2 (6 bases). The read ends 3 residues shy of where the CDR3 ends; the end is completed using the germline J gene. This CDR3 has 14 residues. From germline, CDR1 is ENHRY and CDR2 SYGVKD. Trimming removed 8 bases at V and 1 base at J, with 13 bases between.

Points on this clone: The read ends 3 residues shy of where the CDR3 ends; the end is completed using the germline J gene. The chain couples TRBV24-1 to TRBJ1-2; D is uncertain. CDR1 and CDR2 (germline): KGHDR, SFDVKD. V was trimmed by 5 bases and J by 3 bases, leaving 12 bases between them. This CDR3 has 14 amino acids. The chain's CDR3 is CATSGAVFYYGYTF. The CDR3 bases that were read are TGTGCCACCAGTGGGGCAGTATTTTACTATGGC.

Worth noting for this clone: The CDR3 extends 3 residues past the end of the read, so its final part is completed from the germline J gene. The rearrangement joins TRBV12-5 to TRBJ2-1; 7 bases line up with TRBD2. V lost 6 bases, J lost 8 bases, and 13 bases stayed unmatched. CDR3 length: 15 amino acids. Per the germline V gene, CDR1 is LGHNT and CDR2 is FRNRAP. The covered CDR3 bases are TGTGCTAGTGGCTTTGGAGCGGGGCCCAGAGATGAG. It codes for CASGFGAGPRDE. The full CDR3 reads CASGFGAGPRDEQFF.